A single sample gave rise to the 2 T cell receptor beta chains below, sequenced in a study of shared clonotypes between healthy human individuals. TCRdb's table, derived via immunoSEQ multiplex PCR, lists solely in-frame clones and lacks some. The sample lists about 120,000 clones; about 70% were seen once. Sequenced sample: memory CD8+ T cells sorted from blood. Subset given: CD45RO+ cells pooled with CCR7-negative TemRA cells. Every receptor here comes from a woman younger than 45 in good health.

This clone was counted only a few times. DNA for the CDR3: TGTGCCAGCAGCTTGTTAGCGGGAGTGCGGTTCTTC. Its translation: CASSLLAGVRFF. The chain couples TRBV5-6 to TRBJ2-1; 9 positions agree with TRBD2. Losses at the gene ends were 1 base for V and 15 bases for J; bases not matched to a gene: 5. Germline V gene sequence: CDR1 SGHDT, CDR2 YYEEEE. This CDR3 has 12 amino acids.

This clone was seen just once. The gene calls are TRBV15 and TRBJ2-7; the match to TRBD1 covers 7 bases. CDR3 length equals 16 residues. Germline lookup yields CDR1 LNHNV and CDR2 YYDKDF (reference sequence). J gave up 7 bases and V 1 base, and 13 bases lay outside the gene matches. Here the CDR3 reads CATSRGPSTGSKEQYF. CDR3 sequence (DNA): TGTGCCACCAGCAGAGGACCCTCGACAGGGAGTAAAGAGCAGTACTTC.